The 29 T cell receptor beta chains presented below share a single source sample, sequenced in a study of T-cell memory formation after mild COVID-19. TCRdb independently ran MiXCR on the 5' RACE reads; one entry per CDR3 protein. The repertoire has approximately 300,000 distinct CDR3 sequences, less than 20% of them found once; the top ten carry 20% to 25%. Sequenced material: PBMCs or a T cell subset sorted from them (not recorded which). These receptors came from a man younger than 35 who had mild COVID-19 (a few samples of this study predate the infection). Cell type and time point are not known.

Concerning this clonotype itself: This CDR3 is missing its conserved last phenylalanine or tryptophan, likely due to a read error. The DNA is left out, because the CDR3 cannot be placed on it with certainty; the CDR3 is given as TCRdb lists it. CDR3 amino acids: CASSSGWPGPPTL. The genes are TRBV5-1 and TRBJ2-5; the table's D call, TRBD2, has no DNA check behind it. Germline CDR1 reads SGHRS; CDR2 reads YFSETQ. The CDR3 is made up of 13 amino acids, end residues included.

This rearrangement joins TRBV10-3 to TRBJ2-5, with D unresolved. V lost 0 bases and J 5 bases, leaving 1 base between the germline ends. The germline V gene has CDR1 ENHRY and CDR2 SYGVKD. CDR3 length equals 11 residues. The CDR3 loop reads CAISESETQYF. CDR3 bases: TGTGCCATCAGTGAGTCGGAGACCCAGTACTTC.

The CDR3 region has the DNA TGTGCCAGCAGCGTAGACAGGGGAGAGACCCAGTACTTC. Protein product: CASSVDRGETQYF. The chain carries TRBV9 and TRBJ2-5; 7 bases align to TRBD1. Germline loops: CDR1 SGDLS, CDR2 YYNGEE. CDR3 length: 13 amino acids. V shed 0 bases, J shed 4 bases, and the junction held 0 bases outside the gene matches. Full variable domain (remainder filled in from reference TRBV9 and TRBJ2-5): DSGVTQTPKHLITATGQRVTLRCSPRSGDLSVYWYQQSLDQGLQFLIQYYNGEERAKGNILERFSAQQFPDLHSELNLSSLELGDSALYFCASSVDRGETQYFGPGTRLLVL.

This chain joins TRBV3-1 and TRBJ2-1; the D is unclear. The CDR3 sequence is 13 residues long. Germline V gives CDR1 LGHDT, CDR2 YNNKEL (reference sequence). Trimming pared 1 base from V and 9 bases from J, leaving 10 bases between. The CDR3 is CASSQGEYGEQFF. The DNA for the CDR3 is TGTGCCAGCAGCCAAGGGGAATACGGTGAGCAGTTCTTC.

Ten or more counts support this clonotype. J is TRBJ2-5 and V is TRBV6-2 or TRBV6-3, with TRBD2 identical over 12 bases. Losses at the gene ends were 10 bases for V and 5 bases for J; bases not matched to a gene: 5. This CDR3 comprises 13 residues. Germline loops: CDR1 MNHEY, CDR2 SVGEGT. The CDR3 loop reads CATRLAGDETQYF. Written as DNA, the CDR3 is TGTGCCACCCGACTAGCGGGGGACGAGACCCAGTACTTC.

By sample share, this clonotype is medium-sized (0.01 to 0.1%). The rearrangement joins TRBV7-9 to TRBJ2-3; 15 nucleotides match TRBD2. This CDR3 is built from 15 residues. Germline assignment: CDR1 SEHNR and CDR2 FQNEAQ (reference sequence). V gave up 7 bases and J gave up 7 bases; unmatched junction bases: 6. CDR3 residues: CASTLGTSGRHTQYF. Here the CDR3 DNA reads TGTGCCAGCACCTTGGGGACTAGCGGGAGGCATACGCAGTATTTT.

The chain employs TRBV3-1 and TRBJ1-2; no clear D gene. Germline loops: CDR1 LGHDT, CDR2 YNNKEL (reference sequence). The length of the CDR3 is 14 residues. The V and J ends lost 3 bases and 2 bases respectively, with 10 bases between them. CDR3 residues: CASSHRIGNYGYTF. Written as DNA, the CDR3 is TGTGCCAGCAGCCATCGGATAGGAAACTATGGCTACACCTTC.

This clonotype was seen a few times. CDR3: CARGTGDGTGELFF. In DNA form, the CDR3 reads TGTGCCAGGGGAACAGGGGACGGCACCGGGGAGCTGTTTTTT. This chain links TRBV7-9 with TRBJ2-2, with 7 bases matching TRBD1. Per germline, CDR1 SEHNR and CDR2 FQNEAQ (reference sequence). The CDR3 runs 14 residues. Losses at the gene ends were 9 bases for V and 4 bases for J; bases not matched to a gene: 8.

The sample holds many counts of this clonotype. The chain links TRBV7-3 to TRBJ2-1, with D tentatively TRBD2 (5 bases). V lost 2 bases and J lost 7, with 12 bases in between. The CDR3 has 14 amino acids. Germline V lookup: CDR1 SGHTA, CDR2 FQGTGA. CDR3 sequence: CASSLSGIPNEQFF. CDR3 nucleotide sequence: TGTGCCAGCAGCTTATCGGGGATACCGAATGAGCAGTTCTTC.

The chain links TRBV29-1 to TRBJ2-1; D call uncertain. Germline V gene lookup returns CDR1 SQVTM and CDR2 ANQGSEA. V was cut by 7 bases and J by 2 bases, with 9 bases left in between. This CDR3 has 12 residues. For the CDR3, the DNA is TGCAGCGGTCAGGACCCCTACAATGAGCAGTTCTTC. Translated: CSGQDPYNEQFF.

This clonotype was picked up a small number of times. The gene calls are TRBV6-2 or TRBV6-3 and TRBJ1-6; 10 positions agree with TRBD1. This CDR3 has 17 amino acids. Per the germline V gene, CDR1 is MNHEY and CDR2 is SVGEGT. The trim removed 2 bases at V and 7 bases at J, leaving 8 bases unmatched. The CDR3 loop reads CASSYRGPGQGNSPLHF. CDR3 sequence (DNA): TGTGCCAGCAGTTACAGAGGACCGGGACAGGGGAATTCACCCCTCCACTTT.

Regarding this clonotype: Given a much more abundant clone one base away, this may be a read error. This chain uses TRBV7-6 with TRBJ2-2; TRBD1 or TRBD2 may be the D gene (5 bases each). The germline CDR1 and CDR2 sequences are SGHVS and FNYEAQ. The CDR3 is 14 amino acids. The CDR3 sequence: CASSPGTVTGEMFF. The CDR3 DNA follows: TGTGCCAGCAGCCCAGGGACGGTTACCGGGGAGATGTTTTTT.

This chain uses TRBV5-6 with TRBJ1-6; D is perhaps TRBD1 (6 bases). V was cut by 4 bases and J by 4 bases, with 12 bases left in between. Germline-derived CDR1 and CDR2 are SGHDT and YYEEEE. This CDR3 contains 15 residues. The CDR3 protein is CASSPDGQYNSPLHF. The CDR3 nucleotides read TGTGCCAGCAGCCCCGACGGACAGTATAATTCACCCCTCCACTTT.

V and J are TRBV20-1 and TRBJ2-3, with a weak D call TRBD1 (6 bases). This CDR3 comprises 14 residues. V was trimmed by 6 bases and J by 1 base, leaving 14 bases between them. Germline V lookup: CDR1 DFQATT, CDR2 SNEGSKA (reference sequence). CDR3 protein: CSAGEGDGTDTQYF. The CDR3 DNA reads TGCAGTGCCGGAGAGGGGGACGGCACAGATACGCAGTATTTT.

The chain recombines TRBV5-6 with TRBJ2-5, with 10 positions matching TRBD2. The CDR3 consists of 11 residues. With 4 bases clipped from V and 10 bases from J, the junction kept 1 base outside the gene matches. The germline gives CDR1 SGHDT, CDR2 YYEEEE. This chain's CDR3 is CASSASGGQYF. The CDR3 nucleotides are TGTGCCAGCAGCGCTAGCGGGGGCCAGTACTTC. Using reference TRBV5-6 and TRBJ2-5 for the parts outside the CDR3, the full variable domain is DAGVTQSPTHLIKTRGQQVTLRCSPKSGHDTVSWYQQALGQGPQFIFQYYEEEERQRGNFPDRFSGHQFPNYSSELNVNALLLGDSALYLCASSASGGQYFGPGTRLLVL.

J is TRBJ1-2 and V is TRBV9; 11 bases fit TRBD1. The junction had 2 bases not matched to a gene; V was cut back by 2 bases and J by 5 bases. CDR1 and CDR2 (germline): SGDLS, YYNGEE. This CDR3 has 14 residues. The chain's CDR3 is CASSVWDRGYGYTF. The CDR3 nucleotides read TGTGCCAGCAGCGTTTGGGACAGGGGGTATGGCTACACCTTC. The full variable domain, completed using reference TRBV9 and TRBJ1-2, is DSGVTQTPKHLITATGQRVTLRCSPRSGDLSVYWYQQSLDQGLQFLIQYYNGEERAKGNILERFSAQQFPDLHSELNLSSLELGDSALYFCASSVWDRGYGYTFGSGTRLTVV.

This clonotype appeared a few times. V is TRBV7-9 and J is TRBJ2-1; D perhaps matches TRBD2 (6 bases). The CDR3 consists of 18 residues. V was shortened by 4 bases and J by 4 bases, with 23 bases between the two germline ends. The V gene's germline CDR1 is SEHNR and CDR2 FQNEAQ (reference sequence). CDR3 amino acids: CASSSWASAWRGYNEQFF. CDR3 bases: TGTGCCAGCAGCTCTTGGGCCAGCGCCTGGAGGGGATACAATGAGCAGTTCTTC. The variable domain in full, with the rest retrieved from reference TRBV7-9 and TRBJ2-1, is DTGVSQNPRHKITKRGQNVTFRCDPISEHNRLYWYRQTLGQGPEFLTYFQNEAQLEKSRLLSDRFSAERPKGSFSTLEIQRTEQGDSAMYLCASSSWASAWRGYNEQFFGPGTRLTVL.

This chain uses TRBV6-6 with TRBJ2-7; no clear D. Deletions cut 0 bases from V and 3 bases from J, with 6 bases between. Germline V gives CDR1 MNHNY, CDR2 SVGAGI (reference sequence). This CDR3 region has 13 residues. CDR3 sequence: CASSYSGNYEQYV. CDR3 DNA sequence: TGTGCCAGCAGTTACTCGGGCAACTACGAGCAGTACGTC.

This chain uses TRBV7-9 with TRBJ2-1; D is possibly TRBD1 (5 bases). Germline values: CDR1 SEHNR, CDR2 FQNEAQ (reference sequence). Trimming stripped 10 bases from V and 8 bases from J, with 18 bases between. This CDR3 is built from 13 residues. CDR3 residues: CATGLDTSDEQFF. For the CDR3, the DNA is TGTGCCACCGGCCTGGACACAAGCGATGAGCAGTTCTTC. Full variable domain (outside the CDR3, taken from reference TRBV7-9 and TRBJ2-1): DTGVSQNPRHKITKRGQNVTFRCDPISEHNRLYWYRQTLGQGPEFLTYFQNEAQLEKSRLLSDRFSAERPKGSFSTLEIQRTEQGDSAMYLCATGLDTSDEQFFGPGTRLTVL.

This clonotype has more than one count but fewer than ten. The chain joins TRBV7-9 to TRBJ2-5; tentative D call: TRBD1 (5 bases). The germline V and J ends were trimmed by 5 bases and 4 bases, with 11 bases remaining between them. Germline values: CDR1 SEHNR, CDR2 FQNEAQ (reference sequence). The CDR3 runs 13 residues. CDR3: CASSVGHPETQYF. DNA of the CDR3: TGTGCCAGCAGCGTAGGACACCCAGAGACCCAGTACTTC.

This clonotype was counted many times. The V call is TRBV4-3, the J call TRBJ2-1, with 10 bases aligning to TRBD1. Germline assignment: CDR1 LGHNA and CDR2 YSLEER. CDR3 length: 15 amino acids. Germline trimming cut 5 bases from V and 5 bases from J; bases unmatched to any gene: 6. The CDR3 spells CASSDRDRGDNEQFF. The CDR3 bases are TGCGCCAGCAGCGACCGGGACAGGGGCGACAATGAGCAGTTCTTC.

The chain employs TRBV20-1 and TRBJ2-5; tentative D call: TRBD2 (7 bases). This CDR3 spans 17 amino acids. V was clipped by 5 bases and J by 4 bases, with 26 bases between them. Germline CDR1 reads DFQATT; CDR2 reads SNEGSKA (reference sequence). CDR3 residues: CSAPPVDSRGGGETQYF. CDR3 in DNA: TGCAGTGCTCCCCCCGTGGACTCTAGGGGGGGGGGAGAGACCCAGTACTTC.

This chain links TRBV20-1 with TRBJ2-1; TRBD2 aligns across 9 bases. Unmatched junction bases numbered 7, after V lost 0 bases and J lost 10 bases. Germline V gene lookup returns CDR1 DFQATT and CDR2 SNEGSKA (reference sequence). The CDR3 sequence is 14 residues long. CDR3 amino acids: CSARELAGPGEQFF. CDR3 coding DNA: TGCAGTGCTAGAGAGCTAGCGGGGCCTGGGGAGCAGTTCTTC.

This clonotype was recorded at least ten times. The chain couples TRBV7-9 to TRBJ2-2; the D gene is possibly TRBD1 (7 bases). V shed 3 bases and J shed 6 bases, with 17 bases lying between them. In germline, CDR1 is SEHNR, CDR2 FQNEAQ (reference sequence). The CDR3 consists of 16 residues. The CDR3 sequence is CASSLTGQGEAGELFF. The CDR3 nucleotides are TGTGCCAGCAGCTTGACGGGCCAGGGGGAGGCCGGGGAGCTGTTTTTT. Looking up the rest from reference TRBV7-9 and TRBJ2-2 gives the full variable domain: DTGVSQNPRHKITKRGQNVTFRCDPISEHNRLYWYRQTLGQGPEFLTYFQNEAQLEKSRLLSDRFSAERPKGSFSTLEIQRTEQGDSAMYLCASSLTGQGEAGELFFGEGSRLTVL.

This clonotype appeared a single time. This chain joins TRBV18 and TRBJ2-2, with 8 nucleotides matching TRBD1. Unmatched junction bases numbered 7, after V lost 5 bases and J lost 2 bases. CDR3 size: 16 residues. Germline V gene lookup returns CDR1 KGHSH and CDR2 LQKENI. The DNA of the CDR3 is TGTGCCAGCTCAACGCGGGACAGGATAAACACCGGGGAGCTGTTTTTT. Translated: CASSTRDRINTGELFF.

The rearrangement uses TRBV7-2 and TRBJ1-1, with a possible D match to TRBD1 (5 bases). Trimming shortened V by 6 bases and J by 1 base, and 18 bases separated the two germline ends. This CDR3 comprises 16 residues. In germline, CDR1 is SGHTA, CDR2 FQGNSA. This chain's CDR3 is CASRSGAYIGNTEAFF. CDR3 DNA: TGTGCCAGCAGATCCGGGGCCTATATTGGGAACACTGAAGCTTTCTTT.

The DNA for the CDR3 is TGTGCCAGCCGGCAGGGATTTTGGGGAGATACGCAGTATTTT. Translation gives CASRQGFWGDTQYF. The chain employs TRBV6-2 or TRBV6-3 and TRBJ2-3; TRBD1 might be the D (5 bases). Trimming removed 8 bases from V and 5 bases from J, with 17 bases in between. Germline V CDR1 and CDR2: MNHEY, SVGEGT. This CDR3 has 14 amino acids.

The gene calls are TRBV12-5 and TRBJ2-7; 9 bases map to TRBD1. Looked up from germline, CDR1 is LGHNT and CDR2 is FRNRAP. The CDR3 length is 12 residues. J lost 6 bases, V lost 5 bases, and 2 bases had no gene match. This CDR3 reads CASGDRGVEQYF. The CDR3 DNA follows: TGTGCTAGTGGTGACAGGGGGGTCGAGCAGTACTTC.

In its sample, this clonotype was seen a few times. The V and J genes are TRBV20-1 and TRBJ2-5, with 11 positions matching TRBD2. The CDR3 extends over 16 amino acids. V lost 1 base to trimming and J lost 2 bases; unmatched junction nucleotides: 6. The germline V gene encodes CDR1 DFQATT and CDR2 SNEGSKA (reference sequence). CDR3 in amino acids: CSARVASGGIQETQYF. In DNA form, the CDR3 reads TGCAGTGCTAGAGTCGCTAGCGGGGGGATACAAGAGACCCAGTACTTC.